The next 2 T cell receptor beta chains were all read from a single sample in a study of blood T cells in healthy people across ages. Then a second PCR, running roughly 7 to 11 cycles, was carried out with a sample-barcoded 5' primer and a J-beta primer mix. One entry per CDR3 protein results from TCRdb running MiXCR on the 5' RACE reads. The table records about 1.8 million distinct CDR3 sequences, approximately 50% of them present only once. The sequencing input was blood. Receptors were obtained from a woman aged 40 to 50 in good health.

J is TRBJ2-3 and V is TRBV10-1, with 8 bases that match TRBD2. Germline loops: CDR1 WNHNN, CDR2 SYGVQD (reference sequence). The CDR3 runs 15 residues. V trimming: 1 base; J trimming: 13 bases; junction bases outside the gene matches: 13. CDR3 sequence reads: CASSELRGAARGKYF. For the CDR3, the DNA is TGCGCCAGCAGTGAGTTGCGGGGGGCCGCGAGGGGGAAGTATTTT.

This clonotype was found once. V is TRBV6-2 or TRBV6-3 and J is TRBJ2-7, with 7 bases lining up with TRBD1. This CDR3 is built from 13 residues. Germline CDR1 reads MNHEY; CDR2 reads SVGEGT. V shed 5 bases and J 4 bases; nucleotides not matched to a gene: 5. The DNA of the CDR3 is TGTGCCAGCAGTGACGACAGGGAATACGAGCAGTACTTC. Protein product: CASSDDREYEQYF.